The 29 T cell receptor beta chains below were found in one sample sequenced in a study of regulatory T cells in long-lasting Graves disease. CDR3-region Arm-PCR and iRepertoire HTBI primers produced the TCR beta libraries. Each CDR3 protein is one row after TCRdb ran MiXCR on the multiplex PCR reads. The table records 420,000 or so distinct CDR3 sequences, about a quarter of them present only once. Described time point: persistent/refractory GD, antithyroid drugs over 5 years with positive TRAb. PBMC RNA served as the TCR library source. This sample comprised peripheral blood mononuclear cells (PBMCs), obtained when the disease was refractory, from a patient treated with antithyroid drugs. Receptors originate from a female donor with Graves disease.

This clonotype was seen a few times. This rearrangement joins TRBV7-6 to TRBJ2-1, with 9 bases matching TRBD2. Germline loops: CDR1 SGHVS, CDR2 FNYEAQ. The CDR3 is 15 amino acids. Trimming removed 1 base from V and 7 bases from J; junction bases left unmatched: 5. The CDR3, as DNA: TGTGCCAGCAGCTTAGTGGCTAGCGGGATTAATGAGCAGTTCTTC. This translates into CASSLVASGINEQFF.

This clonotype was counted at least ten times. The J gene is TRBJ2-2, the V gene TRBV5-1; 7 bases match TRBD1. The germline V gene encodes CDR1 SGHRS and CDR2 YFSETQ. The V segment lost 5 bases and the J segment 6 bases; nucleotides outside the gene matches: 10. This CDR3 has 15 residues. CDR3: CASRPQTGMAGELFF. As DNA, the CDR3 is TGCGCCAGCAGGCCACAGACAGGGATGGCCGGGGAGCTGTTTTTT.

On this clonotype itself: A read error may be the cause here, since a much bigger clone is one base away. This rearrangement joins TRBV6-5 to TRBJ2-7, with 7 bases identical to TRBD1. This CDR3 has 15 residues. The junction had 9 bases not matched to a gene; V was cut back by 3 bases and J by 4 bases. Germline V gene sequence: CDR1 MNHEY, CDR2 SVGAGI. CDR3 protein: CASSYALGQTYEQYF. DNA of the CDR3: TGTGCCAGCAGTTATGCCCTGGGACAGACGTACGAGCAGTACTTC.

CDR3 in DNA: TGCAGTGCTAGAGAGGTGTTAGCTGGGGCCAAAAACATTCAGTACTTC. This translates into CSAREVLAGAKNIQYF. The rearrangement uses TRBV20-1 and TRBJ2-4; unclear D gene. This CDR3 comprises 16 residues. Trimming took off 0 bases at V and 1 base at J, with 13 bases between the two ends. CDR1 and CDR2 from the germline V gene are DFQATT and SNEGSKA (reference sequence).

V usage is TRBV4-2 and J usage is TRBJ2-7; 14 positions match TRBD2. V shed 3 bases and J 6 bases; nucleotides not matched to a gene: 4. The CDR3 is 15 residues long. Germline V gene lookup returns CDR1 LGHNA and CDR2 YNFKEQ. CDR3 in amino acids: CASSQGLAGALEQYF. CDR3 bases: TGTGCCAGCAGCCAGGGACTAGCGGGAGCACTCGAGCAGTACTTC.

This clonotype was detected only a few times. This could be a read error, since a much larger clone is one nucleotide away. No conserved phenylalanine or tryptophan ends this CDR3, so it is likely a read error. The chain has TRBV6-1 and TRBJ1-2; the match to TRBD1 covers 7 bases. V shed 5 bases, J shed 2 bases, and the junction held 8 bases outside the gene matches. The germline CDR1 and CDR2 sequences are MNHNS and SASEGT. The CDR3 has 15 amino acids. The DNA of the CDR3 is TGTGCCAGCAGTACGAGGACAGGACGGAACTATGGCTACACCCTC. The encoded protein is CASSTRTGRNYGYTL.

V usage is TRBV6-1 and J usage is TRBJ1-4, with a possible D match to TRBD1 (6 bases). CDR3 size: 16 residues. Per germline, CDR1 MNHNS and CDR2 SASEGT. V was pared by 6 bases and J by 5 bases, with 19 bases between. The CDR3 bases are TGTGCCAGCAGGGAGAATCAGGGGAAGGCAAATGAAAAACTGTTTTTT. This translates into CASRENQGKANEKLFF.

This clonotype turned up a few times. V usage is TRBV6-1 and J usage is TRBJ2-4, with D perhaps TRBD1 (6 bases). The germline CDR1 and CDR2 sequences are MNHNS and SASEGT. Trimming left V 6 bases short and J 1 base short, with 13 bases between. The CDR3 covers 15 residues. The CDR3 sequence: CASRPQGLAKNIQYF. The CDR3 bases are TGTGCCAGCAGACCTCAGGGGCTGGCCAAAAACATTCAGTACTTC.

The chain has TRBV29-1 and TRBJ1-1; 9 bases are shared with TRBD1. CDR1 and CDR2 from the germline V gene are SQVTM and ANQGSEA. The ends lost 7 bases at V and 3 bases at J; junction bases unmatched: 6. CDR3 length: 13 residues. CDR3 DNA sequence: TGCAGCGCATCGGACAGGGGATACACTGAAGCTTTCTTT. Protein: CSASDRGYTEAFF.

This clonotype has at least ten counts. This rearrangement joins TRBV7-8 to TRBJ1-1; TRBD1 aligns across 8 bases. The ends lost 6 bases at V and 2 bases at J; junction bases unmatched: 5. The CDR3 is made up of 14 amino acids. Germline V gene sequence: CDR1 SGHVS, CDR2 FQNEAQ. CDR3: CASSQAGGNTEAFF. In DNA, the CDR3 is TGTGCCAGCAGTCAAGCAGGGGGCAACACTGAAGCTTTCTTT.

The chain employs TRBV15 and TRBJ1-1, with D uncertain. The V end lost 5 bases, the J end lost 11 bases, and 15 bases lay between the germline ends. Germline CDR1 reads LNHNV; CDR2 reads YYDKDF (reference sequence). This CDR3 contains 12 residues. Written as DNA, the CDR3 is TGTGCCACCAGCGTAGACCCCTTCAGGGCTTTCTTT. Protein: CATSVDPFRAFF.

As regards this clonotype: A much larger clone lies a single base off, so this may be a read error. The V gene is TRBV6-1, the J gene TRBJ1-2, with a possible D match to TRBD1 (5 bases). The CDR3 is made up of 15 amino acids. Germline V lookup: CDR1 MNHNS, CDR2 SASEGT. With 2 bases removed from V and 7 bases from J, the gap between germline ends came to 17 bases. The CDR3 spells CASSEQPRAHCGYTF. CDR3 coding DNA: TGTGCCAGCAGTGAACAACCCAGGGCTCACTGTGGCTACACCTTC.

There are a few counts of this clonotype. The chain recombines TRBV2 with TRBJ2-2; D is perhaps TRBD2 (6 bases). The V gene lost 3 bases and the J gene lost 6 bases, with 11 bases spanning the gap. The CDR3 sequence is 14 residues long. Germline V gene data show CDR1 as SNHLY and CDR2 as FYNNEI. The CDR3 sequence: CASSEREAAGELFF. CDR3 in DNA: TGTGCCAGCAGTGAGAGGGAGGCCGCCGGGGAGCTGTTTTTT.

The chain couples TRBV7-2 to TRBJ1-1; D is unresolved. Per the germline V gene, CDR1 is SGHTA and CDR2 is FQGNSA. The length of the CDR3 is 15 residues. V was cut by 1 base and J by 2 bases, with 11 bases left in between. The CDR3 region is CASSLDGSYNTEAFF. CDR3 nucleotides: TGTGCCAGCAGCTTAGACGGGTCGTACAACACTGAAGCTTTCTTT.

J is TRBJ1-3 and V is TRBV18; D possibly corresponds to TRBD1 (5 bases). V lost 5 bases to trimming and J lost 4 bases, with 15 bases between them. Germline CDR1 and CDR2: KGHSH and LQKENI. This CDR3 spans 15 amino acids. The DNA of the CDR3 is TGTGCCAGCTCAATCAAGGGGTCAGCAGGAAACACCATATATTTT. Translating it yields CASSIKGSAGNTIYF.

The sample holds many counts of this clonotype. The chain links TRBV11-2 to TRBJ2-1, with TRBD1 matching 9 bases. The CDR3 extends over 14 amino acids. CDR1 is SGHAT, CDR2 FQNNGV, per germline. V lost 5 bases to trimming and J lost 10 bases; unmatched junction nucleotides: 9. The CDR3 region has the DNA TGTGCCAGCAGCGTTCCGGGACAGGGACGGGAGCAGTTCTTC. Residues: CASSVPGQGREQFF.

This clonotype was counted at least ten times. The genes are TRBV19 and TRBJ2-7, with 7 nucleotides matching TRBD2. CDR3 length: 17 residues. Germline loops: CDR1 LNHDA, CDR2 SQIVND (reference sequence). The junction had 17 bases not matched to a gene; V was cut back by 5 bases and J by 4 bases. CDR3 loop: CASSYREGLAEVYEQYF. CDR3 nucleotides: TGTGCCAGTAGTTATAGAGAAGGCCTAGCGGAAGTTTACGAGCAGTACTTC.

The V and J genes are TRBV28 and TRBJ2-5; D may correspond to TRBD1 or TRBD2 (5 bases each). This CDR3 is 15 amino acids long. The V gene lost 8 bases and the J gene lost 7 bases, with 23 bases spanning the gap. Germline CDR1 is MDHEN and CDR2 is SYDVKM. The CDR3 DNA sequence: TGTGCCAGCGGGGGTCGGGCTAGTCGGGACGTGACCCAGTACTTC. Translated: CASGGRASRDVTQYF. Based on the CDR3 plus reference TRBV28 and TRBJ2-5, the full variable domain is DVKVTQSSRYLVKRTGEKVFLECVQDMDHENMFWYRQDPGLGLRLIYFSYDVKMKEKGDIPEGYSVSREKKERFSLILESASTNQTSMYLCASGGRASRDVTQYFGPGTRLLVL.

This clonotype has more than one count but fewer than ten. The J gene is TRBJ1-2, the V gene TRBV20-1; no reliable D call. Trimming left V 0 bases short and J 10 bases short, with 15 bases between. The CDR3 spans 13 residues. Germline V gene lookup returns CDR1 DFQATT and CDR2 SNEGSKA (reference sequence). DNA for the CDR3: TGCAGTGCTAGAGATATTATACGGGAGCACTACACCTTC. Its translation is CSARDIIREHYTF.

The genes are TRBV18 and TRBJ2-7, with 7 bases aligning to TRBD2. The CDR3 sequence is 14 residues long. V lost 6 bases to trimming and J lost 2 bases; unmatched junction nucleotides: 7. Germline loops: CDR1 KGHSH, CDR2 LQKENI. In nucleotides, the CDR3 is TGTGCCAGCTCCGGGACTACGGTAACCTACGAGCAGTACTTC. Amino acid sequence: CASSGTTVTYEQYF.

This clonotype has more than one count but fewer than ten. This rearrangement joins TRBV11-2 to TRBJ2-2, with 7 bases lining up with TRBD1. Germline assignment: CDR1 SGHAT and CDR2 FQNNGV. With V trimmed by 8 bases and J by 7 bases, 10 bases remained unmatched. This CDR3 is 14 amino acids long. The CDR3 reads CASRAPQGIGELFF. As DNA, the CDR3 is TGTGCCAGCCGTGCCCCACAGGGGATCGGGGAGCTGTTTTTT. The whole variable domain, filled in from reference TRBV11-2 and TRBJ2-2, reads EAGVAQSPRYKIIEKRQSVAFWCNPISGHATLYWYQQILGQGPKLLIQFQNNGVVDDSQLPKDRFSAERLKGVDSTLKIQPAKLEDSAVYLCASRAPQGIGELFFGEGSRLTVL.

This clonotype showed up just a few times. This chain uses TRBV20-1 with TRBJ2-7, with D hard to call. The V gene lost 3 bases and the J gene lost 6 bases, with 18 bases spanning the gap. Germline V gene lookup returns CDR1 DFQATT and CDR2 SNEGSKA (reference sequence). This CDR3 is built from 14 residues. The CDR3 is CSARVSGLAGEQYF. The CDR3 DNA sequence: TGCAGTGCTAGGGTATCTGGTCTCGCCGGCGAGCAGTACTTC.

V is TRBV6-1 and J is TRBJ2-2; D remains unclear. CDR3 length: 14 residues. Per germline, CDR1 MNHNS and CDR2 SASEGT. Trimming left V 6 bases short and J 1 base short, with 9 bases between. CDR3 nucleotide sequence: TGTGCCAGCAGGAGGCTAGAGAACACCGGGGAGCTGTTTTTT. It is translated as CASRRLENTGELFF.

This clonotype was counted only a few times. One junction end disagrees with the germline gene, perhaps due to a read error. The rearrangement joins TRBV30 to TRBJ2-2, with a tentative D call TRBD1 (5 bases). Germline V gene data show CDR1 as GTSNPN and CDR2 as SVGIG (reference sequence). CDR3 size: 13 residues. CDR3 bases: TGTGCCTGGAGTGTGGCGGACACCGAGGAGCTGTTTTTT. Its protein product is CAWSVADTEELFF.

The sample holds many counts of this clonotype. This chain joins TRBV6-2 or TRBV6-3 and TRBJ1-5; D call uncertain. Germline CDR1 and CDR2: MNHEY and SVGEGT. This CDR3 is built from 15 residues. Trimming stripped 2 bases from V and 2 bases from J, with 10 bases between. Written as DNA, the CDR3 is TGTGCCAGCAGTTACGGAATGAGAGGCAATCAGCCCCAGCATTTT. The encoded protein is CASSYGMRGNQPQHF.

This chain joins TRBV3-1 and TRBJ2-7, with a weak D call TRBD1 (5 bases). The CDR3 sequence is 14 residues long. Trimming removed 3 bases at V and 0 bases at J, with 9 bases between. In germline, CDR1 is LGHDT, CDR2 YNNKEL (reference sequence). CDR3 sequence (DNA): TGTGCCAGCAGCCACCGACAGACCTCCTACGAGCAGTACTTC. Its translation is CASSHRQTSYEQYF.

The chain employs TRBV6-2 or TRBV6-3 and TRBJ2-7; 7 bases fit TRBD1. This CDR3 spans 13 amino acids. V was clipped by 6 bases and J by 3 bases; unmatched bases: 5. CDR1 and CDR2 (germline): MNHEY, SVGEGT. This chain's CDR3 is CASSRGTDYEQYF. DNA of the CDR3: TGTGCCAGCAGCCGAGGGACAGACTACGAGCAGTACTTC.

This clonotype was detected once. V and J are TRBV4-3 and TRBJ2-5; the D gene could be TRBD1 or TRBD2 (5 bases each). V lost 0 bases to trimming and J lost 3 bases, with 11 bases between them. The germline V gene encodes CDR1 LGHNA and CDR2 YSLEER. The CDR3 is 15 amino acids. The CDR3 nucleotides read TGCGCCAGCAGCCAAGATCAGGGACCAAAAGAGACCCAGTACTTC. As protein: CASSQDQGPKETQYF.

This clonotype was seen a handful of times. The chain uses TRBV20-1 and TRBJ2-7, with TRBD1 identical over 8 bases. The CDR3 has 13 amino acids. J was trimmed by 3 bases and V by 2 bases; bases with no gene match: 3. Germline CDR1 is DFQATT and CDR2 is SNEGSKA (reference sequence). The chain's CDR3 is CSARSRGLYEQYF. The CDR3 DNA follows: TGCAGTGCTAGAAGCAGGGGGCTCTACGAGCAGTACTTC.